This T cell receptor beta chain was observed in a study of blood T cell repertoires in COVID-19. At the level of the study: Donors in the United States, Italy and Spain gave samples during acute or convalescent COVID-19.

As originally analysed: From reference gene primer amplification, estimates of nucleated cell counts were derived. Method: immunoSEQ multiplex PCR; TCRdb's copy keeps in-frame clones and lacks some. V, J and clone size are those of that table, while D and trimming were read from the DNA. The table records 95,000 to 100,000 clones, approximately 81% of them present only once. With 2 bases clipped from V and 8 bases from J, the junction kept 9 bases outside the gene matches. The germline CDR1 and CDR2 sequences are SNHLY and FYNNEI. CDR3 length equals 16 residues. The receptor was isolated from a woman aged 80 or over with acute or convalescent COVID-19. J is TRBJ2-3 and V is TRBV2, with TRBD1 identical over 11 bases. The specimen sequenced was peripheral blood. CDR3 sequence (DNA): TGTGCCAGCAGTGAAACGGACAGGGGGCGAACTGGTACGCAGTATTTT. This codes for CASSETDRGRTGTQYF.